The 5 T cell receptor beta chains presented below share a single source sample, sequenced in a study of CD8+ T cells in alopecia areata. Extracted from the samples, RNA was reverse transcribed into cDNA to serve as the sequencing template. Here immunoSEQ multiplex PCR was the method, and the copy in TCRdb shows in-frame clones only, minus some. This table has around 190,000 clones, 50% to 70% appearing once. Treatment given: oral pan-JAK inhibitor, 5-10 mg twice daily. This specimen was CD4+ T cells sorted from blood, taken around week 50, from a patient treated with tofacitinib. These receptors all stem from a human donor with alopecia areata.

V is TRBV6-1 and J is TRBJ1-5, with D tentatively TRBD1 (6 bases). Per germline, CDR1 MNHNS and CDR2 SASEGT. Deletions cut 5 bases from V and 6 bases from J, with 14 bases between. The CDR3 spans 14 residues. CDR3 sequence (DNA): TGTGCCAGCAGTAAACAGGGAGGGGGTCAGCCCCAGCATTTT. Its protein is CASSKQGGGQPQHF.

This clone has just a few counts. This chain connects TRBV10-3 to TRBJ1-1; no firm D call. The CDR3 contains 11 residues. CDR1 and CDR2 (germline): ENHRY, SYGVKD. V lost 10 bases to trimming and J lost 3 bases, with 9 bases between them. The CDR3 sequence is CASSRDTEAFF. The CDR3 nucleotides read TGTGCCAGCAGCCGGGACACTGAAGCTTTCTTT.

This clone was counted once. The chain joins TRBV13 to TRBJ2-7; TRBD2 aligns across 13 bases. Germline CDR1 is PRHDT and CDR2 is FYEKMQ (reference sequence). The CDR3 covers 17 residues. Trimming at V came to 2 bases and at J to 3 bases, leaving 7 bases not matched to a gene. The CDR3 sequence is CASSLRRLAGGLYEQYF. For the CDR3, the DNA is TGTGCCAGCAGCTTACGGAGACTAGCGGGGGGACTCTACGAGCAGTACTTC.

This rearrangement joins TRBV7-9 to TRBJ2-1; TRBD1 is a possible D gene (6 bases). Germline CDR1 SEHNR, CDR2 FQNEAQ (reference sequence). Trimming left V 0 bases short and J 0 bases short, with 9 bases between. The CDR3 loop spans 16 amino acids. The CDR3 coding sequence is TGTGCCAGCAGCTTAGCACAGGGTCCCTCCTACAATGAGCAGTTCTTC. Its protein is CASSLAQGPSYNEQFF.

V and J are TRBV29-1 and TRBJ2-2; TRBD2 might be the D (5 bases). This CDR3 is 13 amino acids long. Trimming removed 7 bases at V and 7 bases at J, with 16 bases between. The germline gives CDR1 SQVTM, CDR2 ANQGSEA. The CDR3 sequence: CSALLARDGELFF. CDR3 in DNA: TGCAGCGCCCTTCTTGCGAGGGACGGGGAGCTGTTTTTT.